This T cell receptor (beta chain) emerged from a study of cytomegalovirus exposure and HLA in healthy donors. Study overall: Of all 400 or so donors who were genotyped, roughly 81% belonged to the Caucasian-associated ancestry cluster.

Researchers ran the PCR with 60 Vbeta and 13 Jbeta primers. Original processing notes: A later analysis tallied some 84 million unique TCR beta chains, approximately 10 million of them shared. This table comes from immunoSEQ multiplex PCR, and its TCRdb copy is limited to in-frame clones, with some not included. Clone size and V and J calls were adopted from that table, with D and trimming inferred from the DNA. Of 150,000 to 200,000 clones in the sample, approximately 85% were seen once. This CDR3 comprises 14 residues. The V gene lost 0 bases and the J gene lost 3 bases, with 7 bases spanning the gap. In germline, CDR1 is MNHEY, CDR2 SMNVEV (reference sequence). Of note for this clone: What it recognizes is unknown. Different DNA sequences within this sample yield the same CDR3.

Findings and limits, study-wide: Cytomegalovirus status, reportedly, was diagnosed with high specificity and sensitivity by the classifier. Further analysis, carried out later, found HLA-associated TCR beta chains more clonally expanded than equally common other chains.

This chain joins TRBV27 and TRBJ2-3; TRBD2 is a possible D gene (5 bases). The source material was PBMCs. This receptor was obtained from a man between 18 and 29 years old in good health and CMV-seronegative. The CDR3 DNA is TGTGCCAGCAGTTTATCCCCGGGGACAGATACGCAGTATTTT. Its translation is CASSLSPGTDTQYF.